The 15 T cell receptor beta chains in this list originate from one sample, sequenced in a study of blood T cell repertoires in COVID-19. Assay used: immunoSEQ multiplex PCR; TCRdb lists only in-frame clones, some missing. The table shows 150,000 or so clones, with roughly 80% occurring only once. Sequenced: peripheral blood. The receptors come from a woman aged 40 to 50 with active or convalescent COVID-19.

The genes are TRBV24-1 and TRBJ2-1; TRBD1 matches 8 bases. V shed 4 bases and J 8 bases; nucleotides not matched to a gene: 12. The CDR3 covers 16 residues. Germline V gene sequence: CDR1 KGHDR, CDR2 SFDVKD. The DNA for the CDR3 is TGTGCCACCAGTGACCCCCGGGACAGGCTAGGGGATGAGCAGTTCTTC. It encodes CATSDPRDRLGDEQFF.

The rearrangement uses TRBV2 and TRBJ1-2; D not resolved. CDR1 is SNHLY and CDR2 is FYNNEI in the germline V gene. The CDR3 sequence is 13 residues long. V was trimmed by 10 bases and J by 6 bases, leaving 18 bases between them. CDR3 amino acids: CATSETKADGYTF. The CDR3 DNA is TGTGCCACCTCAGAGACCAAGGCGGATGGCTACACCTTC. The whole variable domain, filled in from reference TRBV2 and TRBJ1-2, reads EPEVTQTPSHQVTQMGQEVILRCVPISNHLYFYWYRQILGQKVEFLVSFYNNEISEKSEIFDDQFSVERPDGSNFTLKIRSTKLEDSAMYFCATSETKADGYTFGSGTRLTVV.

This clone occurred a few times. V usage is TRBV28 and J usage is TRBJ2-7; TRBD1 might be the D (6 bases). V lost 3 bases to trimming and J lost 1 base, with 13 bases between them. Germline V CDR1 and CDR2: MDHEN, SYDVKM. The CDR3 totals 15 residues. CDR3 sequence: CASSFTRTASYEQYF. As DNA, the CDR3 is TGTGCCAGCAGTTTTACCCGGACAGCTTCCTACGAGCAGTACTTC.

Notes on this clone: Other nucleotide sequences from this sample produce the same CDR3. The CDR3 is CSVDSYGYTF. CDR3 DNA sequence: TGCAGCGTGGACAGCTATGGCTACACCTTC. The chain couples TRBV29-1 to TRBJ1-2, with TRBD1 as a possible D gene (6 bases). CDR1 is SQVTM, CDR2 ANQGSEA, per germline. Trimming took off 6 bases at V and 4 bases at J, with 6 bases between the two ends. This CDR3 contains 10 residues.

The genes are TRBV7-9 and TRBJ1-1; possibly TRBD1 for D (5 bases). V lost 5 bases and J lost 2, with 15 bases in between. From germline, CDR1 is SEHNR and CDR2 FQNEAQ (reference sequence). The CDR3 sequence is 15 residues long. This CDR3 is CASSLTQVSNTEAFF. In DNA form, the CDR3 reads TGTGCCAGCAGCCTAACACAGGTCTCAAACACTGAAGCTTTCTTT. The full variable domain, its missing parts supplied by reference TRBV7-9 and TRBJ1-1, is DTGVSQNPRHKITKRGQNVTFRCDPISEHNRLYWYRQTLGQGPEFLTYFQNEAQLEKSRLLSDRFSAERPKGSFSTLEIQRTEQGDSAMYLCASSLTQVSNTEAFFGQGTRLTVV.

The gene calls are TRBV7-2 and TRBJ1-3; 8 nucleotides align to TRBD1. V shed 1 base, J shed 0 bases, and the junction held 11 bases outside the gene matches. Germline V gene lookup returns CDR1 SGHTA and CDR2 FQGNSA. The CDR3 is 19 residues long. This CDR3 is CASSLDIGRGLSSGNTIYF. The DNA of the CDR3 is TGTGCCAGCAGCTTAGATATTGGCAGGGGGCTCTCCTCTGGAAACACCATATATTTT. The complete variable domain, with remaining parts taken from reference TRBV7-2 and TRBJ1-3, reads GAGVSQSPSNKVTEKGKDVELRCDPISGHTALYWYRQSLGQGLEFLIYFQGNSAPDKSGLPSDRFSAERTGGSVSTLTIQRTQQEDSAVYLCASSLDIGRGLSSGNTIYFGEGSWLTVV.

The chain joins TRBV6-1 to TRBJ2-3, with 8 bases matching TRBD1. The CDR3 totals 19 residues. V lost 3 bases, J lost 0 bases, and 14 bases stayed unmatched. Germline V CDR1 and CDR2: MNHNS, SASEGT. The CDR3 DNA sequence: TGTGCCAGCAGTGAGAGGGGGCTAACCGGGACAGGCAGCACAGATACGCAGTATTTT. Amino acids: CASSERGLTGTGSTDTQYF.

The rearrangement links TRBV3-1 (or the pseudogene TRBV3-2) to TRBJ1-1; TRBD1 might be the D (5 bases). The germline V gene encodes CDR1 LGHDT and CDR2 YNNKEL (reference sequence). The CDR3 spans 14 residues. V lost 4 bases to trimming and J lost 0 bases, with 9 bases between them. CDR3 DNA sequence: TGTGCCAGCAGCCTGGGGGGAATGAACACTGAAGCTTTCTTT. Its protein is CASSLGGMNTEAFF.

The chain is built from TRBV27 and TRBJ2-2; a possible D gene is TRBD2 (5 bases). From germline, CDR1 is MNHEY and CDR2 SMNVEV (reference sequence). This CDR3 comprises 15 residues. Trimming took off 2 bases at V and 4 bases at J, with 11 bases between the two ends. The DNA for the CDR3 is TGTGCCAGCAGTTTACTAGCACGTCGCACCGGGGAGCTGTTTTTT. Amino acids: CASSLLARRTGELFF.

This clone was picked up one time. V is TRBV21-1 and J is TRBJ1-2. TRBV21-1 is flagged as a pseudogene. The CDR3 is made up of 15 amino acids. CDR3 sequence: CASSKEVEGYYGYTF. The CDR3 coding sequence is TGTGCCAGCAGCAAAGAGGTCGAGGGTTACTATGGCTACACCTTC.

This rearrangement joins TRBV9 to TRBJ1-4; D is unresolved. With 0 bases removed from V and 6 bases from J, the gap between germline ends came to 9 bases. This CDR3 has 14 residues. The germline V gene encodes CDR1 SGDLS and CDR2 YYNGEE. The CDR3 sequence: CASSVGGEDEKLFF. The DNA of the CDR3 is TGTGCCAGCAGCGTAGGAGGAGAAGATGAAAAACTGTTTTTT.

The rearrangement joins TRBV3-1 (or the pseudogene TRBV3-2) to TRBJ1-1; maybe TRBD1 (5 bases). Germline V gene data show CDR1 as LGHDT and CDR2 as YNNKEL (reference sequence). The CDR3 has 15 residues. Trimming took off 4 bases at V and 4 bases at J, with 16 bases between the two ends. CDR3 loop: CASSPSHGARTEAFF. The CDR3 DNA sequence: TGTGCCAGCAGCCCCTCACATGGGGCCCGCACTGAAGCTTTCTTT.

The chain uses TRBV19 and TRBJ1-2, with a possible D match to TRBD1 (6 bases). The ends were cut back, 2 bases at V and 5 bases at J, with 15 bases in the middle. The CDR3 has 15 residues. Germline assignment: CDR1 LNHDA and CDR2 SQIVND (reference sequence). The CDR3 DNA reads TGTGCCAGTAGTATAACTGGACAGAACCCTTATGGCTACACCTTC. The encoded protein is CASSITGQNPYGYTF. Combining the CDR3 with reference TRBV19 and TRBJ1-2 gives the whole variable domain DGGITQSPKYLFRKEGQNVTLSCEQNLNHDAMYWYRQDPGQGLRLIYYSQIVNDFQKGDIAEGYSVSREKKESFPLTVTSAQKNPTAFYLCASSITGQNPYGYTFGSGTRLTVV.

The CDR3 DNA reads TGTGCCAGCAGCTCAACCCAGGGGGCTCGAGGTAGTAACACCATATATTTT. This translates into CASSSTQGARGSNTIYF. The chain links TRBV7-9 to TRBJ1-3, with 8 bases identical to TRBD1. CDR1 SEHNR and CDR2 FQNEAQ come from the germline V gene (reference sequence). After removal of 4 bases from V and 7 bases from J, the junction contained 15 bases not matched to a gene. The CDR3 consists of 17 residues.

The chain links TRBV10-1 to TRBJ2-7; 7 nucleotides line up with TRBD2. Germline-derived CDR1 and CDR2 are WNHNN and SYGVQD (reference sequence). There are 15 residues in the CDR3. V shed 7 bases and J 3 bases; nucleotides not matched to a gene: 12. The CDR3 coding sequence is TGCGCCAGCACCGAGGGAACGGGGGGAATCTACGAGCAGTACTTC. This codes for CASTEGTGGIYEQYF.